The text below deals with one T cell receptor beta chain. Its antigen is as yet unknown. Vbeta (60) and Jbeta (13) primers were used in the PCR. Some clones are missing from TCRdb's copy, which holds only in-frame ones; the method was immunoSEQ multiplex PCR. The sample has fewer than 200,000 clones, 76% seen once. The germline gives CDR1 LGHNA, CDR2 YSLEER. The CDR3 has 17 residues. Germline trimming cut 1 base from V and 7 bases from J; bases unmatched to any gene: 8. The data belong to a study of cytomegalovirus exposure and HLA in healthy donors. Whole-study findings and limits: Indistinguishable V segments, including TRBV6-2 and TRBV6-3, were excluded. TCR beta chain V- and J-gene trimming was linked, in a later analysis, to a missense variant in DCLRE1C. Sequencing had likely introduced a cluster of highly shared sequence variants as an artifact.

V is TRBV4-3 and J is TRBJ2-1, with 12 nucleotides matching TRBD2. Sequencing was done on a sample of PBMCs. This receptor was identified in a female donor in good health and CMV-seronegative. The CDR3 loop reads CASSQGAGLAGFNEQFF. As DNA, the CDR3 is TGCGCCAGCAGCCAAGGTGCGGGACTAGCGGGTTTTAATGAGCAGTTCTTC.